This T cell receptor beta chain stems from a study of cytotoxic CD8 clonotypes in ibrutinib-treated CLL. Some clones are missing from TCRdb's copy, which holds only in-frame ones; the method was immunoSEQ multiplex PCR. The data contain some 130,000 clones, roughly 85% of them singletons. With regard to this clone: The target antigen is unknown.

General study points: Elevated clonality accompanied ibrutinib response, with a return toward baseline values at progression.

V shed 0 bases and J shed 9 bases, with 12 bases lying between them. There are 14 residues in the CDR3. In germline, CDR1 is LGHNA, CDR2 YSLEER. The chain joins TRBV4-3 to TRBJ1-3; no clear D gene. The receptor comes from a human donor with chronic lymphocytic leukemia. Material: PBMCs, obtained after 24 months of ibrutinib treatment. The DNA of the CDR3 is TGCGCCAGCAGCCAAGAAGCTCGGGGTTCCACCATATATTTT. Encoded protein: CASSQEARGSTIYF.